The rows below give T cell receptor beta chains drawn from one sample of a study of blood T cells in healthy people across ages. TCRdb passed the 5' RACE reads through MiXCR, listing each CDR3 protein once. This sample has 600,000 to 800,000 distinct CDR3 sequences; over 40% occur once, and the top ten carry about 13%. Material: blood. These receptors originate from a woman aged 80 or over in good health. The conserved cysteine and the conserved F or W are not part of the CDR3 here.

>19|TRBV3-1|TRBJ2-5
ASRSFARTSGSYHHQETQY
>13|TRBV29-1|TRBJ2-1
SVALIQQGHNEQF
>13|TRBV18|TRBJ1-5
ASSLDGGSGQPQH
>12|TRBV5-1|TRBJ1-2
ASSLLLNTEGYT
>11|TRBV29-1|TRBJ2-1
SVEEQGYNEQF
>13|TRBV12-3/TRBV12-4|TRBJ2-1
ASSFRAPRGGEQF
>12|TRBV5-1|TRBJ2-7
ASSFAPSTYEQY
>12|TRBV7-9|TRBJ2-7
ASRAGTAMREQY
>11|TRBV29-1|TRBJ2-5
SVGIAGGYEQY
>9|TRBV5-5|TRBJ2-5
ASSFADQKY